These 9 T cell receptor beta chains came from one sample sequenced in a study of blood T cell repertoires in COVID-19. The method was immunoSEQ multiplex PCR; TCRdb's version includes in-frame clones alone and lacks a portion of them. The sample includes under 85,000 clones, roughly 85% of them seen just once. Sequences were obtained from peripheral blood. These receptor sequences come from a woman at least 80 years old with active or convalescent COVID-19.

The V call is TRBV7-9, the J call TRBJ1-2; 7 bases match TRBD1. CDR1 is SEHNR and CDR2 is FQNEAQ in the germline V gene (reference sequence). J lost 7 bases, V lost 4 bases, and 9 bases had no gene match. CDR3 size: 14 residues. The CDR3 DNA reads TGTGCCAGCAGCTCATTCGGGACAGCGGGTGGCTACACCTTC. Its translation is CASSSFGTAGGYTF.

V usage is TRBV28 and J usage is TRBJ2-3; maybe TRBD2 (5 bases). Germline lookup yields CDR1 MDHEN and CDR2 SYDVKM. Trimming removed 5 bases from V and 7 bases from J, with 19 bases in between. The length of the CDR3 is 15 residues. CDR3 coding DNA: TGTGCCAGCAGTCGGACTGCCGGGAAACAAAATACGCAGTATTTT. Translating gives CASSRTAGKQNTQYF.

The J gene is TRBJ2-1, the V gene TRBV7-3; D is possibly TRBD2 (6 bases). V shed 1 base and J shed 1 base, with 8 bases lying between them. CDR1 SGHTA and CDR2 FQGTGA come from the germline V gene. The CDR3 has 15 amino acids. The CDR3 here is CASSLMAGSYNEQFF. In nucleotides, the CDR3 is TGTGCCAGCAGCTTAATGGCGGGGTCCTACAATGAGCAGTTCTTC. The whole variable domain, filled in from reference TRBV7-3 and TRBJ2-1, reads GAGVSQTPSNKVTEKGKYVELRCDPISGHTALYWYRQSLGQGPEFLIYFQGTGAADDSGLPNDRFFAVRPEGSVSTLKIQRTERGDSAVYLCASSLMAGSYNEQFFGPGTRLTVL.

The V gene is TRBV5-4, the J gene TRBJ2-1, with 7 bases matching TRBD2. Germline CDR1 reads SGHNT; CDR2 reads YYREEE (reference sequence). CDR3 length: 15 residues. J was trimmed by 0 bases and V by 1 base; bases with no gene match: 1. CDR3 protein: CASSLPGGSYNEQFF. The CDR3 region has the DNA TGTGCCAGCAGCTTGCCGGGGGGCTCCTACAATGAGCAGTTCTTC.

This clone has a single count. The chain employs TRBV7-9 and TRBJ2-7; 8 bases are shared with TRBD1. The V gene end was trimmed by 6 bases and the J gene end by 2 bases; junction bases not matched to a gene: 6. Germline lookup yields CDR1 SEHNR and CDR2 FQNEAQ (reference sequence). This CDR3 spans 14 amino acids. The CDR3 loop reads CASSFGQGPYEQYF. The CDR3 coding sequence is TGTGCCAGCAGTTTCGGACAGGGTCCCTACGAGCAGTACTTC.

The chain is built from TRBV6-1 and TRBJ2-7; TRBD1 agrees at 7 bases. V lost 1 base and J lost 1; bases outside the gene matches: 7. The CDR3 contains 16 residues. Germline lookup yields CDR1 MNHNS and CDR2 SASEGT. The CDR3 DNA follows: TGTGCCAGCAGTGAAGGGCCAGGGGGAGCGTCCTACGAGCAGTACTTC. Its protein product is CASSEGPGGASYEQYF.

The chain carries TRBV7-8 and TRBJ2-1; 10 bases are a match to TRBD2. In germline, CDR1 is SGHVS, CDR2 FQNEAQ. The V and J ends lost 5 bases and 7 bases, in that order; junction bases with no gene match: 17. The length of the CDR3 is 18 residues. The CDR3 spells CASSPLRLAGVGRNEQFF. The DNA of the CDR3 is TGTGCCAGCAGCCCGCTACGACTAGCGGGTGTCGGGCGGAATGAGCAGTTCTTC.

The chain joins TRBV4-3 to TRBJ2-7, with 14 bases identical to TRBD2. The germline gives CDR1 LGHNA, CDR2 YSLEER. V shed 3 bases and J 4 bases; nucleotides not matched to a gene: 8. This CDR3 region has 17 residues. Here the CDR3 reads CASSHRTSGRTGYEQYF. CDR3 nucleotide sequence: TGCGCCAGCAGCCATAGGACTAGCGGGAGGACAGGTTACGAGCAGTACTTC.

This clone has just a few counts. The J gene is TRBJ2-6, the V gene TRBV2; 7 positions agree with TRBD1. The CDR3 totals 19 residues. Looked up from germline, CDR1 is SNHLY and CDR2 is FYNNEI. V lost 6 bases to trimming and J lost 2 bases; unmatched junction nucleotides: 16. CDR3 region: CASSPDRPYPLAGANVLTF. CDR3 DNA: TGTGCCAGCAGCCCGGACAGGCCCTACCCCTTGGCTGGGGCCAACGTCCTGACTTTC.